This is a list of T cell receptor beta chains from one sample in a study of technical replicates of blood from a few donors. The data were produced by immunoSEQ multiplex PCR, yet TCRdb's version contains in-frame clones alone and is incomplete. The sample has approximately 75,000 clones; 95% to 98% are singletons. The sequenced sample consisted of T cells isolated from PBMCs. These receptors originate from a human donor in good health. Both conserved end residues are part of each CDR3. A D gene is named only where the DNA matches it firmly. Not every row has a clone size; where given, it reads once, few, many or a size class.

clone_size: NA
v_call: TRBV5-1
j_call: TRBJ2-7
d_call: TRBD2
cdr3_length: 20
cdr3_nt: TGCGCCAGCAGCCTCCCCTGGACGGAAAACCCTAGCGGAGATTTGTACGAGCAGTACTTC
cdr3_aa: CASSLPWTENPSGDLYEQYF

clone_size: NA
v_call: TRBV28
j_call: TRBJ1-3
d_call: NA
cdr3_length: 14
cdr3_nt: TGTGCCAGCAGTTCGGGAAGGTACGGAAACACCATATATTTT
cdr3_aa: CASSSGRYGNTIYF

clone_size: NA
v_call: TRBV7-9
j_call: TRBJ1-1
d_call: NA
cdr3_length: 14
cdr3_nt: TGTGCCAGCAGCTTAGCGGGCAGTCTTCTTGAAGCTTTCTTT
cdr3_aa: CASSLAGSLLEAFF

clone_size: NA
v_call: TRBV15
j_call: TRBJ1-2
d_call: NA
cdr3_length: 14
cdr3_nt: TGTGCCACCAGCAGAGAGAGGGATTCGGGTGGCTACACCTTC
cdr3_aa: CATSRERDSGGYTF

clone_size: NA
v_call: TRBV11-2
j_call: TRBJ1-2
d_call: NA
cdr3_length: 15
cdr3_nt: TGTGCCAGCAGCTTCCCTCAGGGAAGGTACTATGGCTACACCTTC
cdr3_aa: CASSFPQGRYYGYTF

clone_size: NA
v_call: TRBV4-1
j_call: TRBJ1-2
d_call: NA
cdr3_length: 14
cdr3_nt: TGCGCCAGCAGCCAAGATCCCCGCAGCTATGGCTACACCTTC
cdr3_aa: CASSQDPRSYGYTF

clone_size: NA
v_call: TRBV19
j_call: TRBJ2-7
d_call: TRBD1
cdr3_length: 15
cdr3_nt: TGTGCCAGTAGTTCGGGACAGGCGAGCTCCTACGAGCAGTACTTC
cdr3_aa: CASSSGQASSYEQYF

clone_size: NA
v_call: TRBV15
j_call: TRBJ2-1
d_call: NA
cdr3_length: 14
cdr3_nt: TGTGCCACCAGCAGAGAAGGGGCAGAGGATGAGCAGTTCTTC
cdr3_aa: CATSREGAEDEQFF

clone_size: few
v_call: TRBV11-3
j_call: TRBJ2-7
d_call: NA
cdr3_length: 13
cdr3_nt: TGTGCCAGCGGGTTAGCGGTTACCTACGAGCAGTACTTC
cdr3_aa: CASGLAVTYEQYF

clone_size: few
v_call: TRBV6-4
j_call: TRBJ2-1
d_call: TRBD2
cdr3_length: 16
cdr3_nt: TGTGCCAGCAGTGACTCCCCGGGAGGGCCGTACAATGAGCAGTTCTTC
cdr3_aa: CASSDSPGGPYNEQFF

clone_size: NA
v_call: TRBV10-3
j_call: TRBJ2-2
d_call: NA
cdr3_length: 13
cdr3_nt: TGTGCCATCTATGAGAATCGGGCCGGGGAGCTGTTTTTT
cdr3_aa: CAIYENRAGELFF

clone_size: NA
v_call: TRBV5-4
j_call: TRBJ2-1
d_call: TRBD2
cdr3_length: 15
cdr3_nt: TGTGCCAGCAGCTTGATAGCGGGAGTGGGTAATGAGCAGTTCTTC
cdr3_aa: CASSLIAGVGNEQFF

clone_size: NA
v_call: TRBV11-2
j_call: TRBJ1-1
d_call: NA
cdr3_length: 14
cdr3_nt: TGTGCCAGCAGCTTTAGACAGAAGTACACTGAAGCTTTCTTT
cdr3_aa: CASSFRQKYTEAFF

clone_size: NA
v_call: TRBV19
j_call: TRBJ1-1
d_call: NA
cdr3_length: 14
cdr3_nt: TGTGCCAGTAGTAGAGGCGGAGTGGAATCTGAAGCTTTCTTT
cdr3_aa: CASSRGGVESEAFF

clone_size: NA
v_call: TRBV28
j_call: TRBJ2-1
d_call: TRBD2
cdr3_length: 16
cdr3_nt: TGTGCCAGCAGTTTAAGTGAGTCGGGAGGGCCATCTGAGCAGTTCTTC
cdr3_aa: CASSLSESGGPSEQFF

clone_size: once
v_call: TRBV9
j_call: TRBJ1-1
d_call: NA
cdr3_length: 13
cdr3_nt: TGTGCCAGCAGCGTAGAGCGTCAGGGTGAAGCTTTCTTT
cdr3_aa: CASSVERQGEAFF

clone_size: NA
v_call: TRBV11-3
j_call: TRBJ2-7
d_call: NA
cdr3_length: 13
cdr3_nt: TGTGCCAGCAGCTTAGTCATGGTCAGTGAGCAGTACTTC
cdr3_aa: CASSLVMVSEQYF

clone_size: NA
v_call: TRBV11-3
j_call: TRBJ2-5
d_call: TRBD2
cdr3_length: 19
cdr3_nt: TGTGCCAGCAGCGACTGGACGTTGATCTTAGCGGGAGGGCAAGAGACCCAGTACTTC
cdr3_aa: CASSDWTLILAGGQETQYF

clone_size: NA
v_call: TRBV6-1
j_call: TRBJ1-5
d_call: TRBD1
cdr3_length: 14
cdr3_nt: TGTGCCAGTGCCGGGACAGGGTATAATCAGCCCCAGCATTTT
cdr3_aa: CASAGTGYNQPQHF

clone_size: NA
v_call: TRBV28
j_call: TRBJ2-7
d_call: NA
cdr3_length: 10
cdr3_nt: TGTGCCAGCCGGGACTACGAGCAGTACTTC
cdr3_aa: CASRDYEQYF

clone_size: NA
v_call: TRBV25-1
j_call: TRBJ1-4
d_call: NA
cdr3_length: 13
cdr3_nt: TGTGCCAGCAGTGACAGCGAAAATGAAAAACTGTTTTTT
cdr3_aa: CASSDSENEKLFF

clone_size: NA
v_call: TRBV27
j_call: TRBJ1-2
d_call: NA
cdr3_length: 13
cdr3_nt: TGTGCCAGCAGTTTTGTAATGAACTATGGCTACACCTTC
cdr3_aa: CASSFVMNYGYTF

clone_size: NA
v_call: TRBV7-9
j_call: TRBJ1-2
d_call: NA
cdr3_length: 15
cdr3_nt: TGTGCCAGCAGCTTGGACGGGGAGGAGGTCTATGGCTACACCTTC
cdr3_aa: CASSLDGEEVYGYTF

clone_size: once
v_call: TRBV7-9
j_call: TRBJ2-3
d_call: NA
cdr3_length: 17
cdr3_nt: TGTGCCAGCAGCTTAGTTTTAGCGGTTCTCTACACAGATACGCAGTATTTT
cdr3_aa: CASSLVLAVLYTDTQYF

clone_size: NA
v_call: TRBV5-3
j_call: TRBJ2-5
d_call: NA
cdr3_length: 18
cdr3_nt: TGTGCCAGAAGCAACCTAGAATTAATGGAGGGCCTGATGGAGACCCAGTACTTC
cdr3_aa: CARSNLELMEGLMETQYF

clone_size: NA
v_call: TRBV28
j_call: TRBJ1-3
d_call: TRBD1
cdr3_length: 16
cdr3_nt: TGTGCCAGCAGTCCAAGACAGGGCCCCTCTGGAAACACCATATATTTT
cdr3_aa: CASSPRQGPSGNTIYF

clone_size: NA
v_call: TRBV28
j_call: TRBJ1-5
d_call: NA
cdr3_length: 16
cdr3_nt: TGTGCCAGCAGTTTCGAACAGGGCACGCCCAATCAGCCCCAGCATTTT
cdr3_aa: CASSFEQGTPNQPQHF

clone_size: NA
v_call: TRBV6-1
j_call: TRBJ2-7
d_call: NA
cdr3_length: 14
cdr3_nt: TGTGCCAGCAGTGAACCCGTGACAGGCCGCGAGCAGTACTTC
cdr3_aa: CASSEPVTGREQYF

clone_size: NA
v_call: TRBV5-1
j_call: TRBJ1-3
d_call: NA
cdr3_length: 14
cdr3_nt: TGCGCCAGCAGCGGAGGGGTATCTGGAAACACCATATATTTT
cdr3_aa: CASSGGVSGNTIYF

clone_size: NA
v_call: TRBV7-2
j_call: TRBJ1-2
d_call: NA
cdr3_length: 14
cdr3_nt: TGTGCCAGCAGCTTAGATGTGAGATTTTATGGCTACACCTTC
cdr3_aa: CASSLDVRFYGYTF

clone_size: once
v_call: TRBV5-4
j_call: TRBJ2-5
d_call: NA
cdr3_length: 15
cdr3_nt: TGTGCCAGCAGCTTGAAGCCGGGAGCTAGAGAGACCCAGTACTTC
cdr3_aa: CASSLKPGARETQYF

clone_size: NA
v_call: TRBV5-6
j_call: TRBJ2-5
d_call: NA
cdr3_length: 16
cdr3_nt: TGTGCCAGCGGCCGTGGGGGCCGGACTTTTGGAGAGACCCAGTACTTC
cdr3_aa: CASGRGGRTFGETQYF

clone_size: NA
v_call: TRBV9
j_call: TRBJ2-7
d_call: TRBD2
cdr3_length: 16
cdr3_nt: TGTGCCAGCAGCGGGACTAGCGGGACCCACATTTACGAGCAGTACTTC
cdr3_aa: CASSGTSGTHIYEQYF

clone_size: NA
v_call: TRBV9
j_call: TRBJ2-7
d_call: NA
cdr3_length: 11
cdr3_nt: TGTGCCAGCAGCGTAGGGCTCGAGCAGTACTTC
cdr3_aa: CASSVGLEQYF

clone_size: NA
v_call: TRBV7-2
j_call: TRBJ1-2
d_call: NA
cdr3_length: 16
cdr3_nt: TGTGCCAGCAGCTCTCCCCCCGCAGGATTCAGACATGGCTACACCTTC
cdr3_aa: CASSSPPAGFRHGYTF

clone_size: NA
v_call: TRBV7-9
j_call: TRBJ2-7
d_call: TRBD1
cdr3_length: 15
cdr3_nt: TGTGCCAGCAGCTCGCGACAGGGCCCTGACTACGAGCAGTACTTC
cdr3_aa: CASSSRQGPDYEQYF

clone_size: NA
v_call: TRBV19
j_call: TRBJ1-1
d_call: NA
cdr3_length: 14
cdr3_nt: TGTGCCAGTAGTACAGTATCCATGAACACTGAAGCTTTCTTT
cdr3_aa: CASSTVSMNTEAFF

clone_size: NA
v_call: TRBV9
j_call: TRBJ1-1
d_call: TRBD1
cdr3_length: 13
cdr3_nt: TGTGCCAGCAGCGTAGCACAGGGGAGTGAAGCTTTCTTT
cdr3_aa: CASSVAQGSEAFF

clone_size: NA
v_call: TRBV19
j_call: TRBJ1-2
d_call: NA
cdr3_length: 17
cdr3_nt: TGTGCCAGTATTGGACAGAGACGAGATAGTACTAACTATGGCTACACCTTC
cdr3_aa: CASIGQRRDSTNYGYTF

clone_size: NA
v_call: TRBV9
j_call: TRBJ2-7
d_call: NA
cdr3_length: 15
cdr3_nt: TGTGCCAGCAGCGCCCAACTCGGGAGCTCCTACGAGCAGTACTTC
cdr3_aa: CASSAQLGSSYEQYF

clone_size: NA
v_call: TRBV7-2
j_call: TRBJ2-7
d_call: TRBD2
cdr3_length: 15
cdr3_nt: TGTGCCAGCGGGCTAGCGGGAGGGCTTTCCTACGAGCAGTACTTC
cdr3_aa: CASGLAGGLSYEQYF